The rows below give T cell receptor beta chains drawn from one sample of a study of cytomegalovirus exposure and HLA in healthy donors. The assay was immunoSEQ multiplex PCR, and TCRdb's table has in-frame clones only and misses some. The table shows 200,000 to 250,000 clones, with approximately 78% occurring only once. Input material: PBMCs. Source of these receptors: a male donor in good health and CMV-seronegative. The CDR3 runs from the conserved cysteine through the conserved F or W. A D gene is named only where the DNA matches it firmly. Expanded clones are given a class, and other clones once, few, many or no size at all.

>.|TRBJ2-1|.|TRBV7-2
TGTGCCCGAACCGCCGGCGGGACCTACAATGAGCAGTTCTTC
CARTAGGTYNEQFF
>once|TRBJ2-7|.|TRBV10-3
TGTGCCATCAGTGAATCGAGTAGCTACGAGCAGTACTTC
CAISESSSYEQYF
>few|TRBJ1-5|TRBD1|TRBV18
TGTGCCAGCTCACCAAAAACAGGGGGTAATCAGCCCCAGCATTTT
CASSPKTGGNQPQHF
>.|TRBJ1-3|.|TRBV28
TGTGCCAGCAGTTTTAACAGGGCGATTACTGGAAACACCATATATTTT
CASSFNRAITGNTIYF
>.|TRBJ1-2|.|TRBV7-9
TGTGCCAGCAGCCCGGCGCCGGTAGAGAGGTATGGCTACACCTTC
CASSPAPVERYGYTF
>.|TRBJ2-1|.|TRBV15
TGTGCCACCAGCAGAGGTGGGACTTCATACAATGAGCAGTTCTTC
CATSRGGTSYNEQFF
>few|TRBJ1-1|.|TRBV7-6
TGTGCCAGCAGCTCCGGACAGTCGATGGTCGCGAGGACTGAAGCTTTCTTT
CASSSGQSMVARTEAFF
>.|TRBJ2-5|TRBD2|TRBV7-9
TGTGCCAGCGGATGGGCGGGAGTCCAAGAGACCCAGTACTTC
CASGWAGVQETQYF
>.|TRBJ1-1|.|TRBV6-5
TGTGCCAGCAGTTACTCGATCGCAGGATCCTACACTGAAGCTTTCTTT
CASSYSIAGSYTEAFF
>.|TRBJ2-7|TRBD2|TRBV4-1
TGCGCCAGCAGCCAACTTAGCGGGATCTCCTACGAGCAGTACTTC
CASSQLSGISYEQYF
>once|TRBJ2-1|TRBD2|TRBV2
TGTGCCAGCACCTCGGGACTAGCAGTTTACAATGAGCAGTTCTTC
CASTSGLAVYNEQFF
>.|TRBJ1-2|.|TRBV7-9
TGTGCCAGCAGCTCCCGGACTGGGACTTATGGCTACACCTTC
CASSSRTGTYGYTF
>.|TRBJ1-2|.|TRBV5-4
TGTGCCAGCAGCTTGGAATGGTTTGGGGGCAGAGGCTACACCTTC
CASSLEWFGGRGYTF
>.|TRBJ2-7|.|TRBV7-9
TGTGCCAGCAGCCCAGCAGGGATAGGCTACGAGCAGTACTTC
CASSPAGIGYEQYF
>once|TRBJ2-7|TRBD2|TRBV11-1
TGTGCCAGCAGCCCGACTAGCGGATCCTACGAGCAGTACTTC
CASSPTSGSYEQYF
>.|TRBJ2-1|TRBD1|TRBV9
TGTGCCAGCAGCAGACAGGGGGCCTCCTACAATGAGCAGTTCTTC
CASSRQGASYNEQFF
>.|TRBJ2-2|TRBD1|TRBV13
TGTGCCAGCAGCCCCACAGGGGGCAACACCGGGGAGCTGTTTTTT
CASSPTGGNTGELFF
>.|TRBJ2-3|TRBD2|TRBV6-5
TGTGCCAGCAGACCCGAGGGAGTAGCGGGCGTACCGCAGTATTTT
CASRPEGVAGVPQYF
>few|TRBJ1-3|.|TRBV7-3
TGTGCCAGCAGCTTATGGGGGGAGCTAAACCGGGGAAACACCATATATTTT
CASSLWGELNRGNTIYF
>.|TRBJ2-5|.|TRBV2
TGTGCCAGCAGTGAAGAAACAGGGAATGCGGAGACCCAGTACTTC
CASSEETGNAETQYF
>.|TRBJ1-1|TRBD1|TRBV6-5
TGTGCCAGCAGCCAGACAGGGGGCACTCAAGCTTTCTTT
CASSQTGGTQAFF
>.|TRBJ2-1|TRBD1|TRBV19
TGTGCCAGTAGTATAGCCCGGGACAGGCAGTTCTTC
CASSIARDRQFF
>.|TRBJ1-6|TRBD1|TRBV27
TGTGCCAGCAGTTTAAGTACAGGGGGAAATTCACCCCTCCACTTT
CASSLSTGGNSPLHF
>.|TRBJ1-5|.|TRBV6-1
TGTGCCAGCAGGGCAGATTACAATCAGCCCCAGCATTTT
CASRADYNQPQHF
>.|TRBJ2-7|.|TRBV6-5
TGTGCCAGCAGAGGCGGCCTCTCCTACGAGCAGTACTTC
CASRGGLSYEQYF
>.|TRBJ2-3|TRBD2|TRBV30
TGTGCCTGGAGTGTACTAGCGGGTGCCACAGATACGCAGTATTTT
CAWSVLAGATDTQYF
>.|TRBJ2-7|.|TRBV14
TGTGCCAGCAGCCAAGGTACGGGTCTCTACGAGCAGTACTTC
CASSQGTGLYEQYF
>.|TRBJ1-1|.|TRBV5-4
TGTGCCAGCAGTCGGGACACACTGCCACTTAGGGCTTTCTTT
CASSRDTLPLRAFF
>few|TRBJ1-5|.|TRBV29-1
TGCAGCGTTGGGGGGGGTAATCAGCCCCAGCATTTT
CSVGGGNQPQHF
>once|TRBJ2-1|TRBD1|TRBV5-4
TGTGCCAGCAGCCTACGAGGGACAGGGAGAAGTGATGAGCAGTTCTTC
CASSLRGTGRSDEQFF
>once|TRBJ2-7|TRBD2|TRBV7-9
TGTGCCAGCAGCCCGGGACTAGCGGGTATGTCCTACGAGCAGTACTTC
CASSPGLAGMSYEQYF
>.|TRBJ1-6|.|TRBV5-1
TGCGCCAGCAGCTTCCAGGGGTCCGATACTAATTCACCCCTCCACTTT
CASSFQGSDTNSPLHF
>.|TRBJ2-7|TRBD1|TRBV10-2
TGCGCCAGCAGTGAGTGGGACAGTCTCTACGAGCAGTACTTC
CASSEWDSLYEQYF
>.|TRBJ2-2|TRBD2|TRBV28
TGTGCCAGCGTGAGACTAGCCCACTCCCCCGGGGAGCTGTTTTTT
CASVRLAHSPGELFF
>few|TRBJ1-3|.|TRBV5-4
TGTGCCAGCAGCTTAACAGCCTCTGGAAACACCATATATTTT
CASSLTASGNTIYF
>.|TRBJ2-3|.|TRBV7-9
TGTGCCAGCAGCTTGGGGGCAGGGGCAGATACGCAGTATTTT
CASSLGAGADTQYF
>.|TRBJ2-3|.|TRBV5-1
TGCGCCAGCAGCTTGAAGGCTAGCGTGGTGACAGATACGCAGTATTTT
CASSLKASVVTDTQYF
>.|TRBJ2-1|.|TRBV7-7
TGTGCCAGCAGCTTAGCTCCGAGATCCAATGAGCAGTTCTTC
CASSLAPRSNEQFF
>once|TRBJ2-1|TRBD2|TRBV19
TGTGCCAGTAGTTCACTAGCGGCGCAGTTCTTC
CASSSLAAQFF
>.|TRBJ1-1|.|TRBV18
TGTGCCAGCTCACCCGACGCCAGGCTCCAAACTGAAGCTTTCTTT
CASSPDARLQTEAFF
>.|TRBJ2-2|.|TRBV25-1
TGTGCCAGCAGTGAATTCCTGACAGGGAGGACCACCGGGGAGCTGTTTTTT
CASSEFLTGRTTGELFF
>.|TRBJ2-1|TRBD2|TRBV29-1
TGCAGCGTCCCCACTAGCGGGAGGGGCAGTGAGCAGTTCTTC
CSVPTSGRGSEQFF
>.|TRBJ2-7|TRBD1|TRBV19
TGTGCCAGTAGTAACCGGGACAGTGATCCCGAGCAGTACTTC
CASSNRDSDPEQYF
>few|TRBJ2-7|TRBD1|TRBV6-1
TGTGCCAGCAGTGGAAAAGGGGGCAGGGAGCAGTACTTC
CASSGKGGREQYF
>.|TRBJ1-2|.|TRBV6-5
TGTGCCAGCAGTTACATTCCGGGTTATGGCTACACCTTC
CASSYIPGYGYTF
>.|TRBJ2-7|.|TRBV7-6
TGTGCCAGCTTGGACAACTCCTACGAGCAGTACTTC
CASLDNSYEQYF
>.|TRBJ1-4|TRBD1|TRBV5-6
TGTGCCAGCAGCTTGGGTTCATGGACAGGGGATGAAAAACTGTTTTTT
CASSLGSWTGDEKLFF
>once|TRBJ1-4|.|TRBV6-5
TGTGCCAGCAGTTATACAGGATCTAGTAATGAAAAACTGTTTTTT
CASSYTGSSNEKLFF
>.|TRBJ1-2|.|TRBV6-5
TGTGCCAGCATCAGGCAGGGGACCAACTATGGCTACACCTTC
CASIRQGTNYGYTF
>.|TRBJ2-7|.|TRBV30
TGTGCCTGGAGTTCGGCAGCCAGGCCCATCTACGAGCAGTACTTC
CAWSSAARPIYEQYF
>.|TRBJ2-3|TRBD2|TRBV4-1
TGCGCCAGCAGCCAAGGAGGGACTAGCGGATCAGATACGCAGTATTTT
CASSQGGTSGSDTQYF
>.|TRBJ2-4|.|TRBV10-3
TGTGCCATCAGGTCTGATTTTGAGGCCAAAAACATTCAGTACTTC
CAIRSDFEAKNIQYF
>.|TRBJ2-5|.|TRBV5-6
TGTGCCAGCAGTTTCGGGGGTACCCAAGAGACCCAGTACTTC
CASSFGGTQETQYF
>.|TRBJ2-4|.|TRBV12-2
TGTGCAAGTCGCTTCCCCGGGACAGGGCTAGCCAAAAACATTCAGTACTTC
CASRFPGTGLAKNIQYF
>.|TRBJ2-1|.|TRBV9
TGTGCCAGCAGCGGAATAGCCGAGCACAATGAGCAGTTCTTC
CASSGIAEHNEQFF
>few|TRBJ2-1|TRBD2|TRBV5-1
TGCGCCAGCAGCTCGTACTTGCGGGAGGACTACAATGAGCAGTTCTTC
CASSSYLREDYNEQFF
>.|TRBJ2-3|TRBD2|TRBV19
TGTGCCAGTAGTATCGGGACTAGCGGAGATACGCAGTATTTT
CASSIGTSGDTQYF